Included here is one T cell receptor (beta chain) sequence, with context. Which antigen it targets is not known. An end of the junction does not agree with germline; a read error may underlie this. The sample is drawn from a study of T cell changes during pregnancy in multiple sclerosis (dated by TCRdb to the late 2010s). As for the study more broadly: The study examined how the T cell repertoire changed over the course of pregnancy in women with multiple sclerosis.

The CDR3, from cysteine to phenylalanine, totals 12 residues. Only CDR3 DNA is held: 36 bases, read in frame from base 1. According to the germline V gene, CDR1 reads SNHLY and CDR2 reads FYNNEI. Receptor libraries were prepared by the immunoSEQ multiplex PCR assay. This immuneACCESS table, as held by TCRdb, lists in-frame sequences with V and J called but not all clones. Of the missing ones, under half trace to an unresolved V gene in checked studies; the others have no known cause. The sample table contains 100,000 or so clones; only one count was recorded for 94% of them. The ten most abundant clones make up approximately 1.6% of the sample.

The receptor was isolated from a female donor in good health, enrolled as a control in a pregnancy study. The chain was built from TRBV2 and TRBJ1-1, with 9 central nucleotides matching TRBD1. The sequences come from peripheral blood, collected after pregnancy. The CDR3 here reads CVTGGRNTEAFF. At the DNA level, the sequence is TGCGTCACAGGGGGCCGGAACACTGAAGCTTTCTTT.